These T cell receptor beta chains were read from a single sample in a study of patients and donors after allogeneic stem cell transplantation. TCRdb reanalysed the RT-PCR reads using MiXCR and keeps one entry per CDR3 protein. The repertoire holds about 960,000 distinct CDR3 sequences, approximately 18% seen once, with around 6% in the top ten. Sequencing was performed on blood, either unsorted or a sorted T cell fraction (not recorded which). The receptors were sampled from a human donor who was either an allogeneic HSCT recipient or a stem cell or donor lymphocyte infusion donor (not recorded which). It is not recorded whose cells these are; they may come from a transplant donor. The CDR3 runs from the conserved cysteine through the conserved F or W. D genes are given only for firm matches. Some rows have no size entry. The others give once, few or many, or a class for an expanded clone.

size,J,D,V,CDR3,DNA
few,TRBJ1-6,.,TRBV12-3/TRBV12-4,CASRRGRSVINSPLHF,TGTGCCAGCAGACGGGGACGATCGGTTATTAATTCACCCCTCCACTTT
few,TRBJ2-2,.,TRBV7-2,CASSLVSTNTGELFF,TGTGCCAGCAGCTTAGTTTCAACGAACACCGGGGAGCTGTTTTTT
few,TRBJ1-2,.,TRBV29-1,CSVFPIPGPKRAYGYTF,TGCAGCGTCTTTCCTATACCCGGGCCCAAAAGGGCGTATGGCTACACCTTC
many,TRBJ1-1,.,TRBV10-2,CASSEGGTAFF,TGCGCCAGCAGTGAAGGGGGGACGGCTTTCTTT
few,TRBJ2-1,.,TRBV24-1,CATSDPLAGGGEQFF,TGTGCCACCAGTGATCCGCTGGCTGGAGGAGGCGAGCAGTTCTTC
.,TRBJ2-3,.,TRBV5-8,CASSFVGLDTQYF,TGTGCCAGCAGCTTTGTAGGGTTAGATACGCAGTATTTT
.,TRBJ2-5,.,TRBV18,CASSPSVGEFGTQYF,TGTGCCAGCTCACCAAGTGTAGGAGAGTTCGGGACCCAGTACTTC
.,TRBJ1-3,.,TRBV6-1,CASCSSGNTIYF,TGTGCCAGCTGCAGCTCTGGAAACACCATATATTTT
many,TRBJ1-2,.,TRBV12-3/TRBV12-4,CASSEWGESFSNYGYTF,TGTGCCAGCAGCGAATGGGGAGAGTCCTTTAGCAACTATGGCTACACCTTC
.,TRBJ1-1,.,TRBV20-1,CSARTSLGYTEAFF,TGCAGTGCCAGGACATCCCTCGGTTACACTGAAGCTTTCTTT
.,TRBJ2-5,TRBD2,TRBV6-2/TRBV6-3,CASMGAGVGEETQYF,TGTGCCAGCATGGGAGCGGGAGTCGGGGAGGAGACCCAGTACTTC
.,TRBJ1-1,.,TRBV20-1,CSAREGGDNTEAFF,TGCAGTGCTAGAGAGGGAGGGGACAACACTGAAGCTTTCTTT
.,TRBJ1-5,.,TRBV2,CASKGTAFGYQPQHF,TGTGCCAGCAAGGGCACCGCTTTCGGTTATCAGCCCCAGCATTTT
few,TRBJ1-4,TRBD1,TRBV24-1,CATSAGGGKLFF,TGTGCCACCAGTGCAGGGGGCGGAAAACTGTTTTTT
many,TRBJ2-3,.,TRBV5-1,CASSLQGRTDTQYF,TGCGCCAGCAGCTTGCAGGGACGCACAGATACGCAGTATTTT
few,TRBJ2-1,.,TRBV20-1,CSATGRDLSYNEQFF,TGCAGTGCTACCGGGCGGGACCTCTCCTACAATGAGCAGTTCTTC
few,TRBJ1-1,.,TRBV4-2,CASSQEGGLGTEAFF,TGTGCCAGCAGCCAAGAGGGGGGGCTGGGGACTGAAGCTTTCTTT
.,TRBJ2-1,.,TRBV7-3,CASSLRGPAGPINEQFF,TGTGCCAGCAGCTTAAGGGGGCCAGCGGGACCGATCAATGAGCAGTTCTTC
many,TRBJ1-4,TRBD1,TRBV4-1,CASSQTGVATNEKLFF,TGCGCCAGCAGCCAAACAGGGGTTGCAACTAATGAAAAACTGTTTTTT
few,TRBJ2-1,TRBD1,TRBV7-3,CASSRGQATYNEQFF,TGTGCCAGCAGCCGAGGACAGGCGACCTACAATGAGCAGTTCTTC
few,TRBJ1-6,.,TRBV9,CASSETLPNSPLHF,TGTGCCAGCAGCGAAACCCTCCCCAATTCACCCCTCCACTTT
few,TRBJ2-6,.,TRBV10-3,CAISSGSGANVLTF,TGTGCCATCAGTTCGGGTTCTGGGGCCAACGTCCTGACTTTC
.,TRBJ2-5,.,TRBV4-1,CASSHSGGGSGETQYF,TGCGCCAGCAGCCATTCTGGGGGGGGCTCGGGGGAGACCCAGTACTTC
.,TRBJ1-1,.,TRBV30,CAWRQSSAEAFF,TGTGCCTGGAGACAGTCCTCGGCTGAAGCTTTCTTT
few,TRBJ2-5,.,TRBV7-2,CASSLVGPPQETQYF,TGTGCCAGCAGCTTAGTAGGGCCACCCCAAGAGACCCAGTACTTC
.,TRBJ1-1,TRBD1,TRBV7-2,CASSKVTGSTEAFF,TGTGCCAGCAGCAAGGTGACAGGGAGCACTGAAGCTTTCTTT
.,TRBJ2-3,TRBD1,TRBV19,CASSTHRGQGTDTQYF,TGTGCCAGTAGTACACACCGAGGACAGGGGACAGATACGCAGTATTTT
.,TRBJ1-6,.,TRBV24-1,CATRASSHNSPLHF,TGTGCCACCCGTGCGAGCAGCCATAATTCACCCCTCCACTTT
many,TRBJ2-7,.,TRBV6-1,CASRPTGTVYEQYF,TGTGCCAGCAGGCCGACAGGGACTGTCTACGAGCAGTACTTC
.,TRBJ2-5,.,TRBV20-1,CSARDWRGQETQYF,TGCAGTGCTAGAGATTGGCGGGGTCAAGAGACCCAGTACTTC
.,TRBJ2-3,.,TRBV7-2,CASSLAQSPDTQYF,TGTGCCAGCAGCTTAGCACAAAGCCCCGATACGCAGTATTTT
few,TRBJ2-1,.,TRBV9,CASSVASQGPQEQFF,TGTGCCAGCAGCGTAGCCAGCCAGGGTCCCCAGGAGCAGTTCTTC
.,TRBJ1-2,TRBD1,TRBV7-9,CASRQLDREDGYTF,TGTGCCAGCAGACAACTGGACAGGGAAGATGGCTACACCTTC
.,TRBJ2-3,.,TRBV4-3,CASSPVGGGADTQYF,TGCGCCAGCAGTCCGGTGGGGGGCGGGGCAGATACGCAGTATTTT
.,TRBJ2-1,TRBD1,TRBV6-2/TRBV6-3,CASTQTGASYNEQFF,TGTGCCAGCACCCAAACAGGGGCCTCTTACAATGAGCAGTTCTTC
.,TRBJ1-3,.,TRBV4-2,CASSQEFGQGGNTIYF,TGTGCCAGCAGCCAAGAATTTGGGCAGGGGGGAAACACCATATATTTT
.,TRBJ2-5,TRBD1,TRBV24-1,CATSAQGQGRTQYF,TGTGCCACCAGTGCCCAAGGACAGGGCAGGACCCAGTACTTC
few,TRBJ2-1,TRBD2,TRBV4-2,CASSQSPPGTSGSFEQFF,TGTGCCAGCAGCCAATCCCCCCCCGGGACTAGCGGGAGTTTTGAGCAGTTCTTC
few,TRBJ2-7,.,TRBV9,CASSVGVAEDEQYF,TGTGCCAGCAGCGTAGGGGTTGCGGAGGACGAGCAGTACTTC
.,TRBJ2-3,.,TRBV6-5,CASSYVAGRERRDTQYF,TGTGCCAGCAGTTACGTGGCCGGACGCGAGCGGAGAGATACGCAGTATTTT
.,TRBJ2-7,TRBD1,TRBV28,CASTLDRGRGYEQYF,TGTGCCAGCACCCTAGACAGGGGGAGGGGATACGAGCAGTACTTC
.,TRBJ2-2,TRBD1,TRBV25-1,CASRRRGTACYGELFF,TGTGCCAGCAGACGCAGGGGGACAGCCTGTTACGGGGAGCTGTTTTTT
.,TRBJ1-2,.,TRBV29-1,CSARGISDYGYTF,TGCAGCGCCCGAGGGATCTCGGATTATGGCTACACCTTC
.,TRBJ1-1,.,TRBV27,CASSFSGLPMNTEAFF,TGTGCCAGCAGTTTTTCAGGGCTCCCAATGAACACTGAAGCTTTCTTT
many,TRBJ2-5,.,TRBV29-1,CSVVWGGETQYF,TGCAGCGTTGTCTGGGGCGGTGAGACCCAGTACTTC
few,TRBJ1-2,.,TRBV3-1,CASSQSKGTYGYTF,TGTGCCAGCAGCCAATCCAAGGGGACCTATGGCTACACCTTC
.,TRBJ1-2,.,TRBV29-1,CSVWDTDNYGYTF,TGCAGCGTGTGGGACACCGACAACTATGGCTACACCTTC